This T cell receptor beta chain is drawn from a study of beta chain features in type 1 diabetes. Only one heparinised blood draw was taken per donor, and its volume averaged approximately 0.11 L. The sequenced template was cDNA made from the entire isolated RNA. Method: immunoSEQ multiplex PCR; TCRdb's copy keeps in-frame clones and lacks some. The profile shows some 240,000 clones, 16% of them singletons. In regard to this clone: Its antigen is currently unknown.

Germline assignment: CDR1 SGHNT and CDR2 YYREEE (reference sequence). This CDR3 has 14 amino acids. V shed 4 bases and J 7 bases; nucleotides not matched to a gene: 6. Findings and limits, study-wide: VDJ junctions in type 1 diabetes patients carried more deletions and fewer insertions. Significant though moderate, a shortening of TCRB CDR3s appeared in all four CD4+ subsets of Type 1 diabetes patients.

The sequence was collected from a man under 40 with type 1 diabetes. Material for sequencing was naive CD4+ T cells from blood. This chain links TRBV5-4 with TRBJ2-7; TRBD2 aligns across 12 bases. The CDR3, as DNA: TGTGCCAGCAGCCTGACTAGCGGGAGCGGTGAGCAGTACTTC. Amino acid sequence: CASSLTSGSGEQYF.